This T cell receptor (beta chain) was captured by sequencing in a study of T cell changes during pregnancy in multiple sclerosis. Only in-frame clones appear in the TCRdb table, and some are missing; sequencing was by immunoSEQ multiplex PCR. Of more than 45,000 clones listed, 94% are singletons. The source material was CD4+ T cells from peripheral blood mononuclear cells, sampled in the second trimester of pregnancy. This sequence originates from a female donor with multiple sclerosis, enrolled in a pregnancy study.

The CDR3 protein is CASSLAAGAGGNTIYF. In DNA, the CDR3 is TGTGCCAGCAGCTTGGCCGCGGGGGCGGGAGGAAACACCATATATTTT. This sequence joins TRBV5-4 and TRBJ1-3, with D possibly TRBD1 on 6 matching bases. V lost 0 bases and J lost 4, with 14 bases in between. Germline assignment: CDR1 SGHNT and CDR2 YYREEE (reference sequence). The CDR3 is 16 residues long. Full variable domain (outside the CDR3, taken from reference TRBV5-4 and TRBJ1-3): ETGVTQSPTHLIKTRGQQVTLRCSSQSGHNTVSWYQQALGQGPQFIFQYYREEENGRGNFPPRFSGLQFPNYSSELNVNALELDDSALYLCASSLAAGAGGNTIYFGEGSWLTVV.